This T cell receptor beta chain emerged from a study of OX40 agonist ivuxolimab in advanced cancers. On the study more broadly: Dose-escalation patients suffered from hepatocellular carcinoma, melanoma, renal cell or head and neck cancer.

Study conclusions and caveats: Part of the nonresponder group also had normalized T-cell clonal expansion that was low.

Using immunoSEQ multiplex PCR, the repertoire was profiled, and TCRdb retains in-frame clones only, with some absent. This sample has roughly 34,000 clones, with around 90% found just once. A note on this clone: No antigen is known for it.

The sequence derives from an adult with an advanced solid tumor such as melanoma, head and neck, liver or kidney cancer. Specimen: CD4+ or CD8+ T cells sorted from blood, collected in a trial of the OX40 agonist ivuxolimab.

CDR3 residues: CASSFLGTGNDQPQHF. The CDR3 DNA reads as TGTGCCAGCAGTTTTCTCGGGACAGGGAACGATCAGCCCCAGCATTTT. The rearrangement links TRBV28 to TRBJ1-5; TRBD1 matches 9 bases. The CDR3 length is 16 residues. Unmatched junction bases numbered 8, after V lost 3 bases and J lost 5 bases. Germline CDR1 reads MDHEN; CDR2 reads SYDVKM.